This TCR beta chain comes out of a study of identical twins. Study-level points and caveats: In zero-insertion analyses, partial confounding could arise from invariant MAIT and iNKT cells.

A universal primer binding site was introduced by template switching. The final cDNA contained unique molecular identifiers. TCRdb reanalysed the 5' RACE reads using MiXCR and keeps one entry per CDR3 protein. The table includes approximately 470,000 distinct CDR3 sequences, over 12% detected once. On this clonotype itself: Its antigen is as yet unknown.

Per germline, CDR1 DFQATT and CDR2 SNEGSKA (reference sequence). Trimming removed 8 bases from V and 6 bases from J, with 20 bases in between. This CDR3 has 13 amino acids. The same specimen was also included in a second study, on yellow fever vaccine responses in identical twins.

The receptor was derived from a woman between 18 and 29 years old in good health. The gene calls are TRBV20-1 and TRBJ2-7, with unresolved D. The sample was CD4+ T cells sorted from blood. This chain's CDR3 is CSTNSEWEGEQYF. In nucleotides, the CDR3 is TGCAGTACAAACAGTGAGTGGGAAGGCGAGCAGTACTTC.